Listed here is a single TCR beta chain. This specimen comes from a study of patients and donors after allogeneic stem cell transplantation. In TCRdb, the RT-PCR reads were re-called with MiXCR into one record per CDR3 protein. Of approximately 220,000 distinct CDR3 sequences listed, about 38% are singletons. This CDR3 has 16 amino acids. Germline V gives CDR1 LGHDT, CDR2 YNNKEL (reference sequence). Germline trimming cut 0 bases from V and 2 bases from J; bases unmatched to any gene: 3. This clonotype was sampled from a human donor who was either an allogeneic HSCT recipient or a stem cell or donor lymphocyte infusion donor (not recorded which). It is not recorded whose cells these are; they may come from a transplant donor. The chain combines TRBV3-1 with TRBJ2-1; TRBD1 agrees at 8 bases. Sequenced sample: blood, either unsorted or a sorted T cell fraction (not recorded which). The CDR3 region is CASSQEGDRTYNEQFF. The DNA of the CDR3 is TGTGCCAGCAGCCAAGAAGGGGACAGGACCTACAATGAGCAGTTCTTC.